These 8 T cell receptor beta chains originate from one sample sequenced in a study of cytomegalovirus exposure and HLA in healthy donors. Amplification used 60 Vbeta primers and 13 Jbeta primers. Measured with immunoSEQ multiplex PCR; TCRdb has only the in-frame clones, and not every one. Of more than 85,000 clones listed, 12% are singletons. The sample was PBMCs. Receptors originate from a man in his forties or fifties in good health and CMV-seropositive.

This clone was recorded a few times. The chain couples TRBV29-1 to TRBJ2-7; D possibly corresponds to TRBD1 (6 bases). Germline-derived CDR1 and CDR2 are SQVTM and ANQGSEA. The CDR3 has 16 residues. V lost 1 base and J lost 3, with 19 bases in between. This chain's CDR3 is CSVEAPRGQGSYEQYF. CDR3 bases: TGCAGCGTTGAAGCCCCCCGTGGGCAGGGGAGCTACGAGCAGTACTTC.

The chain has TRBV6-5 and TRBJ2-2, with D unresolved. This CDR3 spans 14 amino acids. V was trimmed by 8 bases and J by 4 bases, leaving 14 bases between them. Germline CDR1 MNHEY, CDR2 SVGAGI. The chain's CDR3 is CASHPVAGTGELFF. The DNA for the CDR3 is TGTGCCAGCCACCCCGTGGCAGGCACCGGGGAGCTGTTTTTT.

The chain links TRBV7-7 to TRBJ2-3; D call uncertain. Germline values: CDR1 SSHAT, CDR2 FNYEAQ (reference sequence). The CDR3 has 15 amino acids. Trimming shortened V by 2 bases and J by 5 bases, and 14 bases separated the two germline ends. In DNA form, the CDR3 reads TGTGCCAGCAGCTTACAGTTAGGCCCGGGAGATACGCAGTATTTT. This translates into CASSLQLGPGDTQYF.

The chain has TRBV28 and TRBJ2-7, with D possibly TRBD1 on 6 matching bases. The CDR3 runs 12 residues. Germline values: CDR1 MDHEN, CDR2 SYDVKM. The germline V and J ends were trimmed by 6 bases and 3 bases, with 9 bases remaining between them. The CDR3 protein is CASSQDSYEQYF. As DNA, the CDR3 is TGTGCCAGCAGCCAGGACAGCTACGAGCAGTACTTC.

The V gene is TRBV14, the J gene TRBJ2-7; possibly TRBD1 for D (6 bases). V was shortened by 5 bases and J by 4 bases, with 39 bases between the two germline ends. This CDR3 is built from 22 residues. Per the germline V gene, CDR1 is SGHDN and CDR2 is FVKESK. The CDR3 region has the DNA TGTGCCAGCAGCACCAAAGGGGGTATGAACCTTCGGGTGCCCCCTTCGTTGTACGAGCAGTACTTC. Its protein is CASSTKGGMNLRVPPSLYEQYF.

This clone was observed a few times. The chain carries TRBV30 and TRBJ2-7, with 7 bases aligning to TRBD2. J gave up 0 bases and V 0 bases, and 2 bases lay outside the gene matches. The CDR3 has 14 amino acids. The germline CDR1 and CDR2 sequences are GTSNPN and SVGIG (reference sequence). CDR3 sequence (DNA): TGTGCCTGGAGTGTCGGCGGGAGCTCCTACGAGCAGTACTTC. Protein product: CAWSVGGSSYEQYF. Full variable domain (outside the CDR3, taken from reference TRBV30 and TRBJ2-7): SQTIHQWPATLVQPVGSPLSLECTVEGTSNPNLYWYRQAAGRGLQLLFYSVGIGQISSEVPQNLSASRPQDRQFILSSKKLLLSDSGFYLCAWSVGGSSYEQYFGPGTRLTVT.

This clone was detected a few times. The rearrangement links TRBV7-9 to TRBJ2-2; no definite D call. The V gene's germline CDR1 is SEHNR and CDR2 FQNEAQ (reference sequence). Trimming stripped 2 bases from V and 2 bases from J, with 3 bases between. This CDR3 region has 13 residues. CDR3 protein: CASSLLNTGELFF. CDR3 in DNA: TGTGCCAGCAGCTTACTTAACACCGGGGAGCTGTTTTTT.

This clone has a handful of counts. The chain joins TRBV10-1 to TRBJ1-2, with 10 positions matching TRBD1. V dropped 7 bases and J dropped 1; count of bases not matched to a gene: 6. CDR3 length equals 15 residues. The germline V gene encodes CDR1 WNHNN and CDR2 SYGVQD (reference sequence). CDR3 in amino acids: CASNQGDRGNYGYTF. In DNA, the CDR3 is TGCGCCAGCAACCAAGGGGACAGGGGTAACTATGGCTACACCTTC.